This TCR beta chain stems from a study of molecular identifiers for immune sequencing clone quantification. Turning to the study itself: Across replicate runs, RNA obtained from around 20,000 or 100,000 naive CD8 cells was divided into five, with four undergoing sequencing. Study-wide findings and caveats: Over 98% of effector molecules, but under 1% in naive cells, were held by clones with more than 20 RNA copies.

This CDR3 contains 12 residues. CDR1 and CDR2 (germline): SQVTM, ANQGSEA. V lost 3 bases and J 5 bases, leaving 10 bases between the germline ends. Listed TCR primers, together with previously described methods, were used for the bulk TCR libraries. TCRdb independently ran MiXCR on the PCR reads; one entry per CDR3 protein. The data contain about 500,000 distinct CDR3 sequences, less than 30% of them seen just once; the ten biggest clones take up around 0.78%. This clonotype was picked up many times. Its antigen remains unknown. When naive CD8 T cells were sorted, they were gated as CD8+CD4-CCR7+CD45RA+.

The TCR originated in a human donor in good health. Some libraries in this study had Jurkat cell RNA spiked in. The sample taken for sequencing was naive CD8+ T cells from blood, with Jurkat cell RNA spiked in. Stated subset: FACS-sorted CD8+CD4-CCR7+CD45RA+ naive T cells. This chain joins TRBV29-1 and TRBJ2-5; no definite D call. This chain's CDR3 is CSVERIAETQYF. Written as DNA, the CDR3 is TGCAGCGTTGAGAGGATCGCGGAGACCCAGTACTTC.